This T cell receptor (beta chain) was identified in a study of OX40 agonist ivuxolimab in advanced cancers. Study-level background: Ivuxolimab, an agonistic anti-OX40 (CD134) antibody, was given to patients. Dose-escalation patients had hepatocellular carcinoma, melanoma, renal cell or head and neck cancer. Three partial responders included one hepatocellular carcinoma patient and two cutaneous melanoma patients.

Some clones are missing from TCRdb's copy, which holds only in-frame ones; the method was immunoSEQ multiplex PCR. The table includes under 80,000 clones, 86% detected once. Patients had blood sampled at baseline and again on cycle 4 day 1 and cycle 7 day 1. Trimming removed 6 bases from V and 4 bases from J, with 11 bases in between. Germline V gene data show CDR1 as MDHEN and CDR2 as SYDVKM. This CDR3 spans 13 amino acids. The receptor's source is an adult with an advanced solid tumor such as melanoma, head and neck, liver or kidney cancer. The rearrangement uses TRBV28 and TRBJ2-3; D ambiguous. The source was CD4+ or CD8+ T cells sorted from blood, collected in a trial of the OX40 agonist ivuxolimab. The CDR3 loop is CASSRPQADTQYF. The CDR3 nucleotides read TGTGCCAGCAGCCGCCCCCAGGCAGATACGCAGTATTTT.